The source of this T cell receptor (beta chain) is a study of early T cells in non-severe SARS-CoV-2 infection. TCRdb used MiXCR to reprocess the 5' RACE reads, holding one entry per CDR3 protein. In the table there are tens of thousands of distinct CDR3 sequences, around 6.5% of which are singletons. This clonotype was seen repeatedly, ten times or more. The CDR3 extends over 14 amino acids. V lost 2 bases to trimming and J lost 2 bases, with 7 bases between them. CDR1 MNHEY and CDR2 SMNVEV come from the germline V gene (reference sequence). V and J are TRBV27 and TRBJ2-1; D might be TRBD1 or TRBD2, each matching 5 bases. The receptor comes from an adult who was a healthcare worker with PCR-confirmed SARS-CoV-2 infection or an uninfected control (not recorded which). Sequences were derived from whole blood, sampled at baseline. The CDR3, as DNA: TGTGCCAGCAGTTTAATGGGGGCCTACAATGAGCAGTTCTTC. It encodes CASSLMGAYNEQFF.